These 5 T cell receptor beta chains share one sample of origin, sequenced in a study of T-cell reconstitution after alpha-beta-depleted transplantation in children. Unique molecular identifiers were built into the TCRbeta library. TCRdb ran MiXCR on the PCR reads and lists one entry per CDR3 protein. The sample carries hundreds of thousands of distinct CDR3 sequences, around a third recorded once. Material: PBMCs from the stem cell graft donor, obtained from the stem cell graft. The receptors stem from a human donor who donated a stem cell graft to a child with aplastic anemia.

This clonotype showed up just a few times. The CDR3 sequence: CAQGPFGYTF. DNA of the CDR3: TGTGCCCAGGGACCTTTCGGCTACACCTTC. The rearrangement joins TRBV30 to TRBJ1-2; D may be TRBD1 (5 bases). The CDR3 sequence is 10 residues long. Trimming took off 8 bases at V and 8 bases at J, with 12 bases between the two ends. Germline V gene sequence: CDR1 GTSNPN, CDR2 SVGIG (reference sequence).

This sequence joins TRBV2 and TRBJ2-7; D uncertain. V was shortened by 11 bases and J by 2 bases, with 13 bases between the two germline ends. The CDR3 has 12 residues. Germline-derived CDR1 and CDR2 are SNHLY and FYNNEI. CDR3 in amino acids: CAGTALPYEQYV. CDR3 coding DNA: TGTGCCGGAACGGCCCTCCCCTACGAGCAGTACGTC.

J is TRBJ1-1 and V is TRBV7-2; TRBD1 agrees at 12 bases. Germline V gene lookup returns CDR1 SGHTA and CDR2 FQGNSA. The CDR3 consists of 19 residues. Trimming took 1 base from V and 3 from J; bases not matched to a gene: 12. CDR3 nucleotide sequence: TGTGCCAGCAGCTTAGTGGTAATGGGACAGGGGGCGAAGGACACTGAAGCTTTCTTT. Amino acid sequence: CASSLVVMGQGAKDTEAFF.

The chain has TRBV6-6 and TRBJ1-1, with a tentative D call TRBD1 (5 bases). Germline V gene lookup returns CDR1 MNHNY and CDR2 SVGAGI (reference sequence). There are 13 residues in the CDR3. V lost 6 bases to trimming and J lost 3 bases, with 11 bases between them. The CDR3 bases are TGTGCCAGCAGATCGGGGGACCACACTGAAGCTTTCTTT. Its translation: CASRSGDHTEAFF.

This chain connects TRBV18 to TRBJ1-1; TRBD1 agrees at 8 bases. The CDR3 is made up of 16 amino acids. In germline, CDR1 is KGHSH, CDR2 LQKENI. The trim removed 2 bases at V and 0 bases at J, leaving 5 bases unmatched. The CDR3 bases are TGTGCCAGCTCACCAGCCGACAGGGGATTGAACACTGAAGCTTTCTTT. It is translated as CASSPADRGLNTEAFF.